This T cell receptor beta chain was recorded in a study of T cell responses to AZD1222 COVID-19 vaccine. On this clone: What it binds is not known.

Clones were read by immunoSEQ multiplex PCR, and TCRdb kept only the in-frame ones, dropping some. This sample carries 100,000 or so clones, 85% to 90% of them seen once, and the ten largest clones take 3% to 4%. Broader study findings: Compared with day 0, the breadth and depth of the Spike-specific TCR repertoire rose significantly after two doses of AZD1222.

Trimming shortened V by 1 base and J by 3 bases, and 1 base separated the two germline ends. Germline V CDR1 and CDR2: LGHDT, YNNKEL (reference sequence). This CDR3 has 12 residues. The chain has TRBV3-1 (or the pseudogene TRBV3-2) and TRBJ1-5; D call uncertain. This specimen consisted of peripheral blood, obtained on day 0 of AZD1222 vaccination. The receptor comes from an adult in good health. The CDR3 DNA sequence: TGTGCCAGCAGCCAAGCCAATCAGCCCCAGCATTTT. Translation gives CASSQANQPQHF.